The clone carrying this T cell receptor beta chain was seen only once. The TCR beta repertoire was assessed by survey-level immunoSEQ sequencing. Profiling relied on immunoSEQ multiplex PCR, and the TCRdb table lists in-frame clones only, not all of them. The sample contains around 50,000 clones, more than 80% of which appear only once. CDR3 length: 14 residues. Germline V gene lookup returns CDR1 MDHEN and CDR2 SYDVKM. Trimming removed 3 bases at V and 3 bases at J, with 8 bases between. Input material: PBMCs. The sequence was obtained from a man aged 35 to 55 with rheumatoid arthritis. The chain has TRBV28 and TRBJ2-2, with D unclear. As DNA, the CDR3 is TGTGCCAGCAGTTTTCTCCCAGACACCGGGGAGCTGTTTTTT. It yields the protein CASSFLPDTGELFF.